These 21 T cell receptor beta chains were all obtained from the same sample, sequenced in a study of human T cells and chemical hapten exposure. TCRdb re-derived calls from the RACE reads in MiXCR, one entry per CDR3 protein. The table lists some 400,000 distinct CDR3 sequences, about 4.8% of them singletons, with around 2.3% in the top ten. Time point indicated: patch test 1, 2 weeks after DPC sensitization. The treatment: therapeutic diphenylcyclopropenone sensitization with weekly scalp DPC. Source: whole blood, taken in connection with sensitization to the hapten diphenylcyclopropenone (DPC). Every receptor here comes from a woman aged 45 to 65 with alopecia areata. Some clones in this sample may be carry-over from other donors' samples.

This clonotype was recorded at least ten times. The rearrangement uses TRBV11-3 and TRBJ2-1; 11 nucleotides line up with TRBD2. J gave up 7 bases and V 5 bases, and 7 bases lay outside the gene matches. The germline V gene has CDR1 SGHNT and CDR2 YENEEA. This CDR3 is built from 15 residues. The CDR3 protein is CASSEDSGRANEQFF. As DNA, the CDR3 is TGTGCCAGCAGCGAGGATAGCGGGAGGGCAAATGAGCAGTTCTTC.

This clonotype was observed many times. V gene TRBV6-2 or TRBV6-3 combines with J gene TRBJ2-7; no definite D call. V lost 4 bases and J 1 base, leaving 14 bases between the germline ends. This CDR3 is built from 15 residues. Germline V lookup: CDR1 MNHEY, CDR2 SVGEGT. The CDR3 loop is CASSSPPDGSYEQYF. The CDR3 DNA sequence: TGTGCCAGCAGTTCCCCCCCGGACGGGTCCTACGAGCAGTACTTC.

This clonotype was counted many times. V and J are TRBV6-2 or TRBV6-3 and TRBJ1-2; D perhaps matches TRBD1 (6 bases). The length of the CDR3 is 14 residues. The V end lost 2 bases, the J end lost 10 bases, and 17 bases lay between the germline ends. From germline, CDR1 is MNHEY and CDR2 SVGEGT. The CDR3 DNA sequence: TGTGCCAGCAGTTACGACGATATCAGGGGAGCCTACACCTTC. It yields the protein CASSYDDIRGAYTF.

This chain uses TRBV3-1 with TRBJ1-3; D uncertain. This CDR3 is built from 11 residues. Deletions cut 4 bases from V and 8 bases from J, with 6 bases between. Germline V CDR1 and CDR2: LGHDT, YNNKEL (reference sequence). The CDR3 is CASSLLDTIYF. CDR3 nucleotide sequence: TGTGCCAGCAGCCTCCTGGACACCATATATTTT.

The chain combines TRBV9 with TRBJ2-5, with D perhaps matching TRBD2 (5 bases). This CDR3 has 13 amino acids. Germline V gene sequence: CDR1 SGDLS, CDR2 YYNGEE. The V gene lost 2 bases and the J gene lost 5 bases, with 10 bases spanning the gap. The chain's CDR3 is CASSVAGSETQYF. DNA for the CDR3: TGTGCCAGCAGCGTCGCGGGCTCTGAGACCCAGTACTTC. Full variable domain (rest looked up from reference TRBV9 and TRBJ2-5): DSGVTQTPKHLITATGQRVTLRCSPRSGDLSVYWYQQSLDQGLQFLIQYYNGEERAKGNILERFSAQQFPDLHSELNLSSLELGDSALYFCASSVAGSETQYFGPGTRLLVL.

This clonotype was picked up a small number of times. This chain joins TRBV7-3 and TRBJ2-1, with 14 nucleotides matching TRBD2. The CDR3 contains 17 residues. The ends lost 2 bases at V and 4 bases at J; junction bases unmatched: 4. Germline-derived CDR1 and CDR2 are SGHTA and FQGTGA. The CDR3 DNA reads as TGTGCCAGCAGCTTACTGGGACTAGCGGGGGCTTACAATGAGCAGTTCTTC. It codes for CASSLLGLAGAYNEQFF.

The sample holds a few counts of this clonotype. The chain couples TRBV14 to TRBJ2-1; D is uncertain. Germline-derived CDR1 and CDR2 are SGHDN and FVKESK. Trimming stripped 2 bases from V and 4 bases from J, with 18 bases between. The CDR3 runs to 17 residues. The CDR3 protein is CASSQLETRVLYNEQFF. The CDR3 DNA sequence: TGTGCCAGCAGCCAACTAGAGACAAGGGTTCTATACAATGAGCAGTTCTTC.

The table lists this clonotype with a few counts. The rearrangement uses TRBV11-2 and TRBJ2-7, with 9 bases matching TRBD1. V was clipped by 3 bases and J by 9 bases; unmatched bases: 6. Germline loops: CDR1 SGHAT, CDR2 FQNNGV. There are 13 residues in the CDR3. The CDR3 sequence: CASSLGQGTGQYF. CDR3 DNA sequence: TGTGCCAGCAGCTTGGGACAGGGAACGGGGCAGTACTTC.

This clonotype came up once. A read error may be the cause here, since a much bigger clone is one base away. This chain links TRBV4-1 with TRBJ2-5, with 10 bases fitting TRBD2. V gave up 1 base and J gave up 1 base; unmatched junction bases: 12. This CDR3 comprises 19 residues. In germline, CDR1 is MGHRA, CDR2 YSYEKL. CDR3 in DNA: TGCGCCAGCAGCCAAGGGGGAAACGGGACTAGCGCGTTCCAAGAGACCCAGTACTTC. Translation: CASSQGGNGTSAFQETQYF.

This clonotype was recorded many times. The chain carries TRBV18 and TRBJ1-1; D ambiguous. The germline V gene encodes CDR1 KGHSH and CDR2 LQKENI. The V gene lost 3 bases and the J gene lost 3 bases, with 11 bases spanning the gap. There are 14 residues in the CDR3. CDR3 nucleotide sequence: TGTGCCAGCTCACCTAAGGACCTATACACTGAAGCTTTCTTT. As protein: CASSPKDLYTEAFF.

This clonotype was counted between two and nine times. The V and J genes are TRBV30 and TRBJ1-2; D is uncertain. V lost 6 bases and J lost 0, with 8 bases in between. The length of the CDR3 is 12 residues. In germline, CDR1 is GTSNPN, CDR2 SVGIG (reference sequence). The DNA for the CDR3 is TGTGCCTGCGCAATCTCTAACTATGGCTACACCTTC. This gives the protein CACAISNYGYTF.

The chain is built from TRBV5-6 and TRBJ2-3, with 9 bases identical to TRBD1. Germline V gene lookup returns CDR1 SGHDT and CDR2 YYEEEE. The trim removed 2 bases at V and 4 bases at J, leaving 17 bases unmatched. This CDR3 has 19 amino acids. The CDR3, as DNA: TGTGCCAGCAGCTTAACATTTTCGGGACAGGGTGTATGGGCAGATACGCAGTATTTT. Its protein is CASSLTFSGQGVWADTQYF.

In this sample, this clonotype turned up many times. The chain links TRBV10-3 to TRBJ1-4; the D is unclear. The CDR3 length is 16 residues. V gave up 1 base and J gave up 3 bases, with 12 bases separating them. The germline V gene has CDR1 ENHRY and CDR2 SYGVKD. CDR3 bases: TGTGCCATCAGTGAGTTTCAGGCGCCGGCTAATGAAAAACTGTTTTTT. It yields the protein CAISEFQAPANEKLFF.

This clonotype was seen repeatedly, ten times or more. V and J are TRBV5-1 and TRBJ1-2; 7 bases fit TRBD1. This CDR3 spans 13 amino acids. V was pared by 9 bases and J by 3 bases, with 8 bases of the junction left unmatched. Germline CDR1 and CDR2: SGHRS and YFSETQ. CDR3 loop: CATRQGLDYGYTF. The DNA of the CDR3 is TGCGCCACCCGACAGGGACTAGACTATGGCTACACCTTC.

Concerning this clonotype: One end of the junction does not line up with germline, which may come from a read error. The CDR3 protein is CTSSSPGRGQETQYF. The CDR3, as DNA: TGTACCAGCAGCTCCCCGGGCAGGGGCCAAGAGACCCAGTACTTC. The gene calls are TRBV9 and TRBJ2-5; perhaps TRBD1 as D (6 bases). Germline-derived CDR1 and CDR2 are SGDLS and YYNGEE. This CDR3 is 15 amino acids long. Full variable domain (missing parts from reference TRBV9 and TRBJ2-5): DSGVTQTPKHLITATGQRVTLRCSPRSGDLSVYWYQQSLDQGLQFLIQYYNGEERAKGNILERFSAQQFPDLHSELNLSSLELGDSALYFCTSSSPGRGQETQYFGPGTRLLVL.

This clonotype was seen many times. The J gene is TRBJ2-1, the V gene TRBV9; D possibly matches TRBD1 or TRBD2 (5 bases each). The CDR3 is 14 amino acids. Deletions cut 6 bases from V and 4 bases from J, with 14 bases between. Looked up from germline, CDR1 is SGDLS and CDR2 is YYNGEE. The CDR3 DNA follows: TGTGCCAGCACCCCCGGGACGGAATACAATGAGCAGTTCTTC. This sequence encodes CASTPGTEYNEQFF. The full variable domain, with the rest looked up from reference TRBV9 and TRBJ2-1, is DSGVTQTPKHLITATGQRVTLRCSPRSGDLSVYWYQQSLDQGLQFLIQYYNGEERAKGNILERFSAQQFPDLHSELNLSSLELGDSALYFCASTPGTEYNEQFFGPGTRLTVL.

V and J are TRBV5-6 and TRBJ2-3; D may be TRBD2 (6 bases). The germline V gene encodes CDR1 SGHDT and CDR2 YYEEEE. Trimming shortened V by 2 bases and J by 6 bases, and 16 bases separated the two germline ends. CDR3 length: 15 amino acids. CDR3 sequence (DNA): TGTGCCAGCAGCTTTGGGACCGGGAGAATGGATACGCAGTATTTT. Encoded protein: CASSFGTGRMDTQYF.

About this clonotype: With a much larger clone just one base away, this may be a read error. V usage is TRBV12-3 or TRBV12-4 and J usage is TRBJ1-2; D is perhaps TRBD1 (5 bases). V lost 6 bases and J lost 4, with 12 bases in between. The CDR3 spans 13 residues. CDR3 in amino acids: CASSQDSIYGYTF. DNA of the CDR3: TGTGCCAGCAGCCAAGACAGCATCTATGGCTACACCTTC.

Ten or more counts support this clonotype. V gene TRBV7-6 combines with J gene TRBJ2-5, with D tentatively TRBD2 (5 bases). The CDR3 length is 15 residues. Germline V gene lookup returns CDR1 SGHVS and CDR2 FNYEAQ. Trimming took 5 bases from V and 1 from J, leaving 14 bases between them. CDR3 sequence reads: CASSDAEAGQETQYF. The CDR3 nucleotides read TGTGCCAGCAGCGACGCGGAGGCGGGCCAAGAGACCCAGTACTTC. Supplemented by reference TRBV7-6 and TRBJ2-5, the full variable domain reads GAGVSQSPRYKVTKRGQDVALRCDPISGHVSLYWYRQALGQGPEFLTYFNYEAQQDKSGLPNDRFSAERPEGSISTLTIQRTEQRDSAMYRCASSDAEAGQETQYFGPGTRLLVL.

This clonotype was seen at least ten times. V is TRBV3-1 and J is TRBJ1-5; D is undetermined. In germline, CDR1 is LGHDT, CDR2 YNNKEL (reference sequence). This CDR3 region has 15 residues. Trimming stripped 0 bases from V and 1 base from J, with 7 bases between. CDR3 in DNA: TGTGCCAGCAGCCAAGATTGGGGAAGCAATCAGCCCCAGCATTTT. Residues: CASSQDWGSNQPQHF.

Remarks on this clonotype: A much larger clonotype is one base distant, so this may be a read error. V gene TRBV5-1 combines with J gene TRBJ2-5; the match to TRBD1 covers 7 bases. This CDR3 is built from 15 residues. Germline V gene data show CDR1 as SGHRS and CDR2 as YFSETQ. In DNA form, the CDR3 reads TGCGTCAGCAGCATAGGGACAGTGGCAGGGGAGACCCAGTACTTC. Its protein is CVSSIGTVAGETQYF.